This passage covers 28 T cell receptor beta chains from one sample sequenced in a study of PD-L1 blockade in urothelial cancer. The table came from immunoSEQ multiplex PCR; TCRdb's copy has only in-frame clones and leaves some out. Among over 25,000 clones, over 60% were seen once, and the ten largest hold around 3.3%. This sample's time point: peripheral blood 6 weeks after treatment start. The sequenced sample was PBMCs, obtained around atezolizumab (anti-PD-L1) treatment. The receptor set was obtained from a man between 70 and 80 years old with urothelial cancer.

The chain couples TRBV30 to TRBJ1-1; a possible D gene is TRBD1 (5 bases). The CDR3 sequence is 11 residues long. The ends were cut back, 5 bases at V and 5 bases at J, with 9 bases in the middle. In germline, CDR1 is GTSNPN, CDR2 SVGIG (reference sequence). Here the CDR3 reads CAWGEGTEAFF. The CDR3 region has the DNA TGTGCCTGGGGGGAGGGGACTGAAGCTTTCTTT.

The chain carries TRBV19 and TRBJ1-2; 10 bases are a match to TRBD1. The CDR3 runs 16 residues. Trimming at V came to 5 bases and at J to 1 base, leaving 7 bases not matched to a gene. The germline V gene has CDR1 LNHDA and CDR2 SQIVND (reference sequence). In DNA, the CDR3 is TGTGCCAGTAGTGCCGGGACAGGGGATTATAACTATGGCTACACCTTC. It encodes CASSAGTGDYNYGYTF.

This sequence joins TRBV18 and TRBJ1-1; TRBD1 aligns across 8 bases. The germline V gene has CDR1 KGHSH and CDR2 LQKENI. This CDR3 spans 16 amino acids. The trim removed 3 bases at V and 2 bases at J, leaving 8 bases unmatched. CDR3 loop: CASSPNHGQGNTEAFF. For the CDR3, the DNA is TGTGCCAGCTCACCGAACCATGGACAGGGTAACACTGAAGCTTTCTTT.

This clone was picked up a small number of times. The chain joins TRBV15 to TRBJ1-4; D is possibly TRBD1 (5 bases). This CDR3 is 19 amino acids long. The ends were cut back, 0 bases at V and 6 bases at J, with 23 bases in the middle. The germline gives CDR1 LNHNV, CDR2 YYDKDF (reference sequence). The CDR3 sequence: CATSRDLSTGKTGDEKLFF. CDR3 nucleotides: TGTGCCACCAGCAGAGATCTAAGCACAGGAAAAACAGGCGATGAAAAACTGTTTTTT.

This clone occurred a few times. The chain is built from TRBV5-1 and TRBJ2-2, with D maybe TRBD2 (5 bases). Between the trimmed V and J ends, which lost 0 bases and 7 bases, there was a span of 13 bases. The CDR3 covers 15 residues. Per germline, CDR1 SGHRS and CDR2 YFSETQ. CDR3 nucleotide sequence: TGCGCCAGCAGCTTGGATAGGACTGTCCTCGGGGAGCTGTTTTTT. Its protein product is CASSLDRTVLGELFF.

The gene calls are TRBV6-5 and TRBJ2-7, with 9 nucleotides matching TRBD1. This CDR3 comprises 15 residues. V shed 5 bases and J 5 bases; nucleotides not matched to a gene: 10. CDR1 and CDR2 (germline): MNHEY, SVGAGI. CDR3 protein: CASSPPGTGSHEQYF. Here the CDR3 DNA reads TGTGCCAGCAGTCCCCCCGGGACAGGGTCACACGAGCAGTACTTC.

V usage is TRBV7-3 and J usage is TRBJ1-5; D gene uncertain. This CDR3 spans 14 amino acids. The V gene lost 2 bases and the J gene lost 7 bases, with 12 bases spanning the gap. Germline CDR1 and CDR2: SGHTA and FQGTGA. CDR3 amino acids: CASSLVAVRQPQHF. The CDR3 nucleotides read TGTGCCAGCAGCTTAGTGGCGGTTCGACAGCCCCAGCATTTT. Complete variable domain (other parts from reference TRBV7-3 and TRBJ1-5): GAGVSQTPSNKVTEKGKYVELRCDPISGHTALYWYRQSLGQGPEFLIYFQGTGAADDSGLPNDRFFAVRPEGSVSTLKIQRTERGDSAVYLCASSLVAVRQPQHFGDGTRLSIL.

DNA for the CDR3: TGTGCCAGCACCCTTAAGGGAGACACTGAAGCTTTCTTT. Encoded protein: CASTLKGDTEAFF. This chain uses TRBV7-9 with TRBJ1-1; no clear D. The CDR3 length is 13 residues. V was trimmed by 7 bases and J by 3 bases, leaving 12 bases between them. The germline gives CDR1 SEHNR, CDR2 FQNEAQ (reference sequence).

The rearrangement joins TRBV4-3 to TRBJ2-7; unclear D gene. There are 13 residues in the CDR3. Per germline, CDR1 LGHNA and CDR2 YSLEER. Trimming pared 0 bases from V and 6 bases from J, leaving 9 bases between. CDR3 nucleotide sequence: TGCGCCAGCAGCCAAGATATGAGGCTCGAGCAGTACTTC. Protein: CASSQDMRLEQYF.

This clone was observed a handful of times. V and J are TRBV15 and TRBJ1-1, with TRBD1 matching 8 bases. J gave up 3 bases and V 1 base, and 4 bases lay outside the gene matches. Germline CDR1 reads LNHNV; CDR2 reads YYDKDF (reference sequence). The CDR3 runs 15 residues. CDR3 loop: CATSRGTGRHTEAFF. CDR3 DNA: TGTGCCACCAGCAGAGGGACAGGGAGACACACTGAAGCTTTCTTT. The whole variable domain, filled in from reference TRBV15 and TRBJ1-1, reads DAMVIQNPRYQVTQFGKPVTLSCSQTLNHNVMYWYQQKSSQAPKLLFHYYDKDFNNEADTPDNFQSRRPNTSFCFLDIRSPGLGDTAMYLCATSRGTGRHTEAFFGQGTRLTVV.

The table lists this clone with a few counts. J is TRBJ1-4 and V is TRBV5-8, with no clear D. Germline values: CDR1 SGHTS, CDR2 YDEGEE. The CDR3 runs 12 residues. Trimming removed 4 bases from V and 6 bases from J, with 7 bases in between. CDR3 sequence reads: CASSLPHEKLFF. In DNA form, the CDR3 reads TGTGCCAGCAGCCTTCCCCATGAAAAACTGTTTTTT.

This clone was found a few times. The chain has TRBV11-3 and TRBJ2-2; 10 bases fit TRBD2. Germline CDR1 and CDR2: SGHNT and YENEEA. J gave up 3 bases and V 4 bases, and 8 bases lay outside the gene matches. The CDR3 runs to 17 residues. The CDR3 here is CASSSLASGSHTGELFF. The CDR3 DNA is TGTGCCAGCAGCTCCCTGGCTAGCGGGAGCCACACCGGGGAGCTGTTTTTT.

The sample holds a few counts of this clone. This sequence joins TRBV4-3 and TRBJ2-3; tentative D call: TRBD2 (6 bases). The germline gives CDR1 LGHNA, CDR2 YSLEER. V lost 0 bases, J lost 4 bases, and 23 bases lay in between. The CDR3 spans 19 residues. CDR3 DNA: TGCGCCAGCAGCCAAGATTATGCCCCGGCCCTAGGGACTTCAGATACGCAGTATTTT. The encoded protein is CASSQDYAPALGTSDTQYF.

The chain recombines TRBV19 with TRBJ1-3; 8 bases line up with TRBD1. V lost 6 bases, J lost 4 bases, and 2 bases stayed unmatched. The CDR3 extends over 13 amino acids. Germline V gene sequence: CDR1 LNHDA, CDR2 SQIVND (reference sequence). The chain's CDR3 is CASSRDRGNTIYF. CDR3 sequence (DNA): TGTGCCAGTAGCCGGGACAGGGGAAACACCATATATTTT.

The rearrangement links TRBV7-2 to TRBJ1-5, with TRBD1 matching 8 bases. Per germline, CDR1 SGHTA and CDR2 FQGNSA. The trim removed 2 bases at V and 2 bases at J, leaving 11 bases unmatched. The CDR3 spans 18 residues. In DNA form, the CDR3 reads TGTGCCAGCAGCTTACCCCCGACAGGGGCTGGCGGCAATCAGCCCCAGCATTTT. Its protein product is CASSLPPTGAGGNQPQHF.

This CDR3 is CASSLDRNEQFF. The CDR3, as DNA: TGTGCCAGCAGCTTAGATCGTAATGAGCAGTTCTTC. The chain links TRBV11-3 to TRBJ2-1; D gene uncertain. This CDR3 is built from 12 residues. Germline V gene lookup returns CDR1 SGHNT and CDR2 YENEEA. V was shortened by 0 bases and J by 7 bases, with 4 bases between the two germline ends.

The genes are TRBV7-9 and TRBJ2-7, with a weak D call TRBD2 (6 bases). The V end lost 5 bases, the J end lost 3 bases, and 11 bases lay between the germline ends. CDR3 length: 13 amino acids. The germline gives CDR1 SEHNR, CDR2 FQNEAQ (reference sequence). CDR3 DNA sequence: TGTGCCAGCAGCCCGACTAGTTTCTACGAGCAGTACTTC. Translated: CASSPTSFYEQYF.

The J gene is TRBJ1-1, the V gene TRBV10-3, with 8 bases that match TRBD1. The J segment lost 5 bases and the V segment lost 2 bases, leaving 7 bases of the junction unmatched. This CDR3 spans 15 amino acids. Germline V gene lookup returns CDR1 ENHRY and CDR2 SYGVKD. The DNA of the CDR3 is TGTGCCATCAGTGAGACCGACAGGGGCGAAACTGAAGCTTTCTTT. Translated, it gives CAISETDRGETEAFF.

The rearrangement joins TRBV7-2 to TRBJ2-1; 10 positions agree with TRBD2. V was clipped by 3 bases and J by 6 bases; unmatched bases: 11. CDR1 and CDR2 (germline): SGHTA, FQGNSA. The CDR3 is 17 residues long. The CDR3 protein is CASSLGGASGSRNEQFF. In nucleotides, the CDR3 is TGTGCCAGCAGCTTGGGGGGAGCTAGCGGGAGTCGCAATGAGCAGTTCTTC.

This clone was recorded once. V and J are TRBV30 and TRBJ2-7; 10 nucleotides agree with TRBD2. CDR1 is GTSNPN and CDR2 is SVGIG in the germline V gene (reference sequence). The junction had 0 bases not matched to a gene; V was cut back by 0 bases and J by 4 bases. The CDR3 has 13 residues. CDR3 residues: CAWSVLAGYEQYF. CDR3 nucleotide sequence: TGTGCCTGGAGTGTACTAGCGGGATACGAGCAGTACTTC.

The J gene is TRBJ2-7, the V gene TRBV6-1; 9 bases match TRBD2. V trimming: 5 bases; J trimming: 2 bases; junction bases outside the gene matches: 4. CDR3 length: 14 residues. From germline, CDR1 is MNHNS and CDR2 SASEGT. The CDR3 nucleotides are TGTGCCAGCAGTCTTAGCGGGAGAGCCTACGAGCAGTACTTC. Translating gives CASSLSGRAYEQYF.

The rearrangement uses TRBV6-1 and TRBJ1-4, with TRBD1 identical over 8 bases. The germline gives CDR1 MNHNS, CDR2 SASEGT. V lost 7 bases and J lost 7; bases outside the gene matches: 8. This CDR3 contains 14 residues. The DNA for the CDR3 is TGTGCCAGCACCGACAGGGGTGGGGGTGAAAAACTGTTTTTT. Its protein is CASTDRGGGEKLFF.

The chain employs TRBV6-6 and TRBJ1-5; D not resolved. The germline V gene has CDR1 MNHNY and CDR2 SVGAGI (reference sequence). V was shortened by 6 bases and J by 7 bases, with 7 bases between the two germline ends. The CDR3 spans 11 residues. The DNA for the CDR3 is TGTGCCAGCAGAAGGGAGCAGCCCCAGCATTTT. Amino acid sequence: CASRREQPQHF.

The V gene is TRBV6-6, the J gene TRBJ2-7, with a tentative D call TRBD1 (6 bases). Germline V CDR1 and CDR2: MNHNY, SVGAGI (reference sequence). Trimming took 0 bases from V and 2 from J, leaving 8 bases between them. This CDR3 spans 14 amino acids. CDR3 residues: CASSYSKGAYEQYF. DNA for the CDR3: TGTGCCAGCAGTTACTCGAAGGGGGCCTACGAGCAGTACTTC.

The chain employs TRBV19 and TRBJ2-2; 9 bases are shared with TRBD1. Looked up from germline, CDR1 is LNHDA and CDR2 is SQIVND (reference sequence). With V trimmed by 3 bases and J by 4 bases, 3 bases remained unmatched. The CDR3 runs 15 residues. The CDR3 DNA sequence: TGTGCCAGTAGTATCGACAGGGGGTTCACCGGGGAGCTGTTTTTT. Amino acids: CASSIDRGFTGELFF.

The chain employs TRBV4-1 and TRBJ1-2, with 8 bases that match TRBD1. This CDR3 comprises 17 residues. V shed 0 bases, J shed 1 base, and the junction held 7 bases outside the gene matches. Germline V gene lookup returns CDR1 MGHRA and CDR2 YSYEKL. CDR3 in DNA: TGCGCCAGCAGCCAAGAGGGGACAGGACAAATTAACTATGGCTACACCTTC. The encoded protein is CASSQEGTGQINYGYTF.

The table lists this clone with a count of one. The chain uses TRBV5-1 and TRBJ2-2, with a weak D call TRBD1 (6 bases). The V end lost 2 bases, the J end lost 2 bases, and 10 bases lay between the germline ends. The germline CDR1 and CDR2 sequences are SGHRS and YFSETQ. CDR3 length equals 15 residues. The CDR3 region is CASSLGQLNTGELFF. The CDR3 coding sequence is TGCGCCAGCAGCTTAGGACAGCTTAACACCGGGGAGCTGTTTTTT. The whole variable domain, remainder taken from reference TRBV5-1 and TRBJ2-2, is KAGVTQTPRYLIKTRGQQVTLSCSPISGHRSVSWYQQTPGQGLQFLFEYFSETQRNKGNFPGRFSGRQFSNSRSEMNVSTLELGDSALYLCASSLGQLNTGELFFGEGSRLTVL.

The chain combines TRBV28 with TRBJ1-1, with D possibly TRBD1 on 6 matching bases. V gave up 4 bases and J gave up 6 bases, with 15 bases separating them. Looked up from germline, CDR1 is MDHEN and CDR2 is SYDVKM. The CDR3 totals 14 residues. The CDR3 nucleotides read TGTGCCAGCAGTTCCCAAGGGGGATCGGCTGAAGCTTTCTTT. Its protein product is CASSSQGGSAEAFF. The complete variable domain, with remaining parts taken from reference TRBV28 and TRBJ1-1, reads DVKVTQSSRYLVKRTGEKVFLECVQDMDHENMFWYRQDPGLGLRLIYFSYDVKMKEKGDIPEGYSVSREKKERFSLILESASTNQTSMYLCASSSQGGSAEAFFGQGTRLTVV.